A selection of T cell receptor beta chains follows, all from one sample in a study of siplizumab effects on memory and regulatory T cells. Produced via immunoSEQ multiplex PCR; TCRdb's table is partial and in-frame only. The repertoire holds around 100,000 clones, with about 91% as singletons. Sequencing was done on a sample of CD4+ T cells sorted from blood. These receptors came from a human donor in good health. The CDR3 runs from the conserved cysteine through the conserved F or W. D genes are given only for firm matches. Clone sizes are given selectively: once, few, many, or a class where the clone is expanded.

TRBJ2-7 | TRBD2 | TRBV9 | NA | TGTGCCAGCAGCCCAATGAACCAAATGACTAGCGGGGGGGCGGAGCAGTACTTC | CASSPMNQMTSGGAEQYF
TRBJ1-2 | NA | TRBV6-5 | NA | TGTGCCAGCAGGTTTGGGGGCCATTTCTATGGCTACACCTTC | CASRFGGHFYGYTF
TRBJ1-3 | TRBD1 | TRBV7-2 | NA | TGTGCCAGCAGCTTAGGGACAGGGTTCAGTGGAAACACCATATATTTT | CASSLGTGFSGNTIYF
TRBJ1-5 | NA | TRBV28 | NA | TGTGCCAGCAGCGCGGTCAATCAGCCCCAGCATTTT | CASSAVNQPQHF
TRBJ2-7 | TRBD1 | TRBV5-5 | NA | TGTGCCAGCAGATCCGGGACAGGGATGTACGAGCAGTACTTC | CASRSGTGMYEQYF
TRBJ1-4 | NA | TRBV5-6 | NA | TGTGCCAGCAGCTTGTATAGGGGGAGGAATGAAAAACTGTTTTTT | CASSLYRGRNEKLFF
TRBJ2-2 | NA | TRBV11-3 | NA | TGTGCCAGCAGCCAAGGGGCTATGGGCTCGAACACCGGGGAGCTGTTTTTT | CASSQGAMGSNTGELFF
TRBJ2-1 | NA | TRBV18 | few | TGTGCCAGCTCACCACAGGGGCTCCAAGGGGGTGAGCAGTTCTTC | CASSPQGLQGGEQFF
TRBJ2-7 | TRBD1 | TRBV18 | NA | TGTGCCAGCTCACAGGGACAGGGAACCCACGAGCAGTACTTC | CASSQGQGTHEQYF
TRBJ2-1 | NA | TRBV6-6 | NA | TGTGCCAGCAGTTACTCGGACCCGCCCTCCTACAATGAGCAGTTCTTC | CASSYSDPPSYNEQFF
TRBJ2-5 | NA | TRBV11-3 | NA | TGTGCCAGCAGCTTCGGGGGTGAGACCCAGTACTTC | CASSFGGETQYF
TRBJ1-4 | NA | TRBV21-1 | NA | TGTGCCAGCAGCAAAGACCACGTAACCCGGGAGGATGAAAAACTGTTTTTT | CASSKDHVTREDEKLFF
TRBJ2-2 | TRBD2 | TRBV10-3 | NA | TGTGCCATCAGTGAGTCGAGGGTAGCGGGGGAAACCGGGGAGCTGTTTTTT | CAISESRVAGETGELFF
TRBJ1-2 | NA | TRBV19 | NA | TGTGCCAGTCATGACGGCGTTGTGAATGGCTACACCTTC | CASHDGVVNGYTF
TRBJ1-6 | NA | TRBV7-9 | NA | TGTGCCAGCAGCCAGATGGGAAACCTTTTGAGCTCCTATAATTCACCCCTCCACTTT | CASSQMGNLLSSYNSPLHF
TRBJ2-1 | NA | TRBV29-1 | NA | TGCAGCGTTGTGTCGGGGGCTTCCTACAATGAGCAGTTCTTC | CSVVSGASYNEQFF
TRBJ2-3 | NA | TRBV7-6 | NA | TGTGCCAGCAGCCTAGGCCCCGCAGGGAGGGATACGCAGTATTTT | CASSLGPAGRDTQYF
TRBJ1-5 | TRBD1 | TRBV6-5 | NA | TGTGCCAGCAGCTTCGGGACAGGGAACCAGCCCCAGCATTTT | CASSFGTGNQPQHF
TRBJ2-7 | NA | TRBV21-1 | NA | TGTGCCAGCAGCAAAGGGGTCCAACTCTACGAGCAGTACTTC | CASSKGVQLYEQYF
TRBJ1-2 | NA | TRBV30 | NA | TGTGCCTGGTCTCCGGACGTTGGCTATGGCTACACCTTC | CAWSPDVGYGYTF
TRBJ1-5 | NA | TRBV5-1 | NA | TGCGCCAGCAGCTTCGACGGGGGTCAGCCCCAGCATTTT | CASSFDGGQPQHF
TRBJ2-7 | TRBD2 | TRBV7-3 | NA | TGTGCCAGCAGCCATCGGGGGGGCCAGCAGTACTTC | CASSHRGGQQYF
TRBJ2-3 | TRBD2 | TRBV10-2 | NA | TGCGCCAGCAGTGAACCGGCGGGGGGGCCAGATACGCAGTATTTT | CASSEPAGGPDTQYF
TRBJ2-2 | TRBD1 | TRBV30 | NA | TGTGCCTGGAGTCGACAGGGGGCGCGAACCGGGGAGCTGTTTTTT | CAWSRQGARTGELFF
TRBJ2-2 | NA | TRBV11-1 | NA | TGTGCCAGCAGCCGAGACCGGAACACCGGGGAGCTGTTTTTT | CASSRDRNTGELFF
TRBJ2-5 | TRBD2 | TRBV27 | NA | TGTGCCAGCAGTCCCAGTGGCCTCGGGACTAGCGGTCTCCAAGAGACCCAGTACTTC | CASSPSGLGTSGLQETQYF
TRBJ2-7 | TRBD2 | TRBV30 | NA | TGTGCCTGGAGCTCCTCCACAACACTAGCGGGGGGGCCCTACGAGCAGTACTTC | CAWSSSTTLAGGPYEQYF
TRBJ2-7 | TRBD2 | TRBV28 | NA | TGTGCCAGCAGTGTCGGGACTAGCGGACGGAATGAGCAGTACTTC | CASSVGTSGRNEQYF
TRBJ1-1 | NA | TRBV27 | once | TGTGCCAGCAGTTTAGAAGTGTACACTGAAGCTTTCTTT | CASSLEVYTEAFF
TRBJ2-7 | TRBD2 | TRBV6-6 | NA | TGTGCCAGCGGGGGCGGGGGGATGTCTTACGAGCAGTACTTC | CASGGGGMSYEQYF
TRBJ2-7 | TRBD1 | TRBV6-1 | NA | TGTGCCAGCAGTGAAAGTCCGTCAGGGGGCGGCTATTCGAGCTCCTACGAGCAGTACTTC | CASSESPSGGGYSSSYEQYF
TRBJ1-1 | TRBD1 | TRBV9 | NA | TGTGCCAGCAGCGCTCCCATAGGGGGCGCTGAAGCTTTCTTT | CASSAPIGGAEAFF
TRBJ1-5 | TRBD1 | TRBV12-5 | once | TGTGCTAGTGCCCAGACAGGGGGCAGTCAGCCCCAGCATTTT | CASAQTGGSQPQHF
TRBJ1-1 | NA | TRBV5-1 | NA | TGCGCCAGCAGCTTTATCGGCACTGAAGCTTTCTTT | CASSFIGTEAFF
TRBJ2-6 | NA | TRBV7-3 | NA | TGTGCCAGCAGCTTGGTACGCCTCGGGACTGGGGCCAACGTCCTGACTTTC | CASSLVRLGTGANVLTF
TRBJ1-2 | NA | TRBV6-5 | NA | TGTGCCAGCTTGTCGCCGGGGGGTGGCTACACCTTC | CASLSPGGGYTF
TRBJ2-5 | NA | TRBV4-3 | NA | TGCGCCAGCAGCCAAGATCTTGGGGGGGCGGAGACCCAGTACTTC | CASSQDLGGAETQYF
TRBJ2-7 | NA | TRBV4-2 | NA | TGTGCCAGCAGCCGGAGGGGGGTTTCACCTGGGTTCAACGAGCAGTACTTC | CASSRRGVSPGFNEQYF
TRBJ2-7 | TRBD2 | TRBV4-1 | NA | TGCGCCAGCAGCCAGCTGGGGACTAGCGGTCGGCAGTACTTC | CASSQLGTSGRQYF
TRBJ1-2 | TRBD1 | TRBV6-5 | NA | TGTGCCAGCAGTAAGACCCCGGGACAGGGCAAAGGCTACACCTTC | CASSKTPGQGKGYTF
TRBJ2-1 | TRBD2 | TRBV10-3 | NA | TGTGCCATCAGTCCCAATAGCGGGGGGGTGTCCAATGAGCAGTTCTTC | CAISPNSGGVSNEQFF
TRBJ1-6 | NA | TRBV19 | NA | TGTGCCAGTAGTAGCCGAAAACAGAAAAACTCCTATAATTCACCCCTCCACTTT | CASSSRKQKNSYNSPLHF
TRBJ2-7 | NA | TRBV6-5 | NA | TGTGCCAGCAGTCCCGGGTCACGACTCTATGAGCAGTACTTC | CASSPGSRLYEQYF
TRBJ2-5 | TRBD1 | TRBV18 | NA | TGTGCCAGCTCACCGCTCTCCGGGACAGGGGGCCGAGAGACCCAGTACTTC | CASSPLSGTGGRETQYF
TRBJ1-1 | NA | TRBV4-2 | NA | TGTGCCAGCAGCCAATACGTTGGCCCAAACACTGAAGCTTTCTTT | CASSQYVGPNTEAFF
TRBJ2-7 | NA | TRBV21-1 | NA | TGTGCCAGCAGCAAAGCCTCGCTTCGGCGGAGCACCTACGAGCAGTACTTC | CASSKASLRRSTYEQYF
TRBJ1-1 | NA | TRBV9 | NA | TGTGCCAGCAGCCCCTCGGGGGGGAACACTGAAGCTTTCTTT | CASSPSGGNTEAFF
TRBJ2-7 | NA | TRBV6-5 | NA | TGTGCCAGCAGGACGGACAGTCCATCTTCCGAGCAGTACTTC | CASRTDSPSSEQYF
TRBJ2-3 | TRBD2 | TRBV15 | NA | TGTGCCACCAGCAGGAGCCTAGCGGCGAGCACAGATACGCAGTATTTT | CATSRSLAASTDTQYF
TRBJ1-3 | NA | TRBV10-3 | NA | TGTGCCATCAGTGAGTCGACCGTTAGGGGAGACACCATATATTTT | CAISESTVRGDTIYF
TRBJ2-2 | TRBD2 | TRBV7-9 | NA | TGTGCCAGCAGCCCCTCGGTGGCGGGGGCCGGGGAGCTGTTTTTT | CASSPSVAGAGELFF
TRBJ1-1 | TRBD1 | TRBV19 | NA | TGTGCCAGTAACGGACAGGGGACTGAAGCTTTCTTT | CASNGQGTEAFF
TRBJ2-1 | NA | TRBV7-6 | NA | TGTGCCAGCAGCACCCCTGGCTCGGTAGATGAGCAGTTCTTC | CASSTPGSVDEQFF
TRBJ2-7 | TRBD1 | TRBV6-1 | NA | TGTGCCAGCAGAAACAGGGGAGACTACTCCTACGAGCAGTACTTC | CASRNRGDYSYEQYF